Each of the 31 T cell receptor beta chains below was sequenced from the same sample in a study of blood T cell repertoires in COVID-19. The method was immunoSEQ multiplex PCR; TCRdb's version includes in-frame clones alone and lacks a portion of them. Of about 170,000 clones in the sample, approximately 82% were seen once. The sample comprised peripheral blood. Source of these receptors: a woman older than 75 with active or convalescent COVID-19.

This clone was detected a few times. This CDR3 reads CASRHGGPYEQYF. For the CDR3, the DNA is TGTGCCAGCAGGCACGGAGGTCCCTACGAGCAGTACTTC. This sequence joins TRBV6-4 and TRBJ2-7; D possibly corresponds to TRBD2 (5 bases). CDR1 is MRHNA and CDR2 is SNTAGT in the germline V gene. V lost 6 bases and J 2 bases, leaving 11 bases between the germline ends. CDR3 length: 13 amino acids.

The J gene is TRBJ2-6, the V gene TRBV28; D possibly corresponds to TRBD2 (5 bases). Germline-derived CDR1 and CDR2 are MDHEN and SYDVKM. The CDR3 consists of 16 residues. Trimming pared 3 bases from V and 0 bases from J, leaving 9 bases between. The CDR3 here is CASSFFEGSGANVLTF. The CDR3 DNA sequence: TGTGCCAGCAGTTTTTTCGAGGGCTCTGGGGCCAACGTCCTGACTTTC.

V and J are TRBV5-8 and TRBJ1-2; 9 bases are shared with TRBD1. J was trimmed by 8 bases and V by 4 bases; bases with no gene match: 9. Germline V gene lookup returns CDR1 SGHTS and CDR2 YDEGEE. There are 14 residues in the CDR3. The CDR3 coding sequence is TGTGCCAGCAGCCACCGGACAGGGGCGGACGGCTACACCTTC. Protein product: CASSHRTGADGYTF.

The rearrangement joins TRBV19 to TRBJ1-2; a weak D match, TRBD1 (5 bases). The length of the CDR3 is 13 residues. Per germline, CDR1 LNHDA and CDR2 SQIVND (reference sequence). Trimming pared 0 bases from V and 8 bases from J, leaving 10 bases between. The CDR3 protein is CASSIDRRGGYTF. The CDR3 DNA reads TGTGCCAGTAGTATAGATCGTCGGGGGGGCTACACCTTC.

The chain carries TRBV6-4 and TRBJ2-1; tentative D call: TRBD2 (5 bases). Deletions cut 8 bases from V and 8 bases from J, with 13 bases between. The germline V gene encodes CDR1 MRHNA and CDR2 SNTAGT. CDR3 length: 12 residues. For the CDR3, the DNA is TGTGCCAGCGCCGGACCTAGCCATGAGCAGTTCTTC. Translating it yields CASAGPSHEQFF.

The gene calls are TRBV7-3 and TRBJ2-1; D is perhaps TRBD1 (6 bases). The CDR3 runs 14 residues. Germline V CDR1 and CDR2: SGHTA, FQGTGA. The V end was cut by 4 bases, the J end by 2 bases, with 9 bases between. CDR3 bases: TGTGCCAGCAGCTCGACAGGTACCTACAATGAGCAGTTCTTC. It specifies CASSSTGTYNEQFF. The full variable domain, in which reference TRBV7-3 and TRBJ2-1 provide the parts outside the CDR3, is GAGVSQTPSNKVTEKGKYVELRCDPISGHTALYWYRQSLGQGPEFLIYFQGTGAADDSGLPNDRFFAVRPEGSVSTLKIQRTERGDSAVYLCASSSTGTYNEQFFGPGTRLTVL.

The chain joins TRBV12-3 or TRBV12-4 to TRBJ2-2; possible D gene TRBD2, 5 bases. This CDR3 is built from 13 residues. V shed 7 bases and J shed 4 bases, with 10 bases lying between them. The CDR3 region has the DNA TGTGCCAGCACAAAACTAGTCACCGGGGAGCTGTTTTTT. Translated, it gives CASTKLVTGELFF.

This clone was seen only a few times. V gene TRBV30 combines with J gene TRBJ2-3; 9 nucleotides match TRBD1. This CDR3 is 14 amino acids long. The ends lost 3 bases at V and 5 bases at J; junction bases unmatched: 6. Germline V lookup: CDR1 GTSNPN, CDR2 SVGIG (reference sequence). CDR3 in amino acids: CAWRAGQGIDTQYF. The CDR3 nucleotides are TGTGCCTGGAGAGCGGGACAGGGAATAGATACGCAGTATTTT.

The chain links TRBV10-1 to TRBJ2-1; 8 bases agree with TRBD2. There are 15 residues in the CDR3. Germline lookup yields CDR1 WNHNN and CDR2 SYGVQD (reference sequence). After removal of 3 bases from V and 1 base from J, the junction contained 2 bases not matched to a gene. For the CDR3, the DNA is TGCGCCAGCAGTGATAGCGGGACGTCCTACAATGAGCAGTTCTTC. The encoded protein is CASSDSGTSYNEQFF.

The CDR3 nucleotides read TGTGCCAGCAAACTAGGGACAGGGCGGCTCGATGAGCAGTTCTTC. As protein: CASKLGTGRLDEQFF. The chain carries TRBV2 and TRBJ2-1, with 9 bases matching TRBD1. Germline V gene sequence: CDR1 SNHLY, CDR2 FYNNEI. The CDR3 is 15 amino acids. Trimming at V came to 7 bases and at J to 8 bases, leaving 12 bases not matched to a gene.

This clone was seen once. The CDR3, as DNA: TGTGCCAGCAGCTTGGTGGGGGCGTCGAACTACGAGCAGTACTTC. Translated, it gives CASSLVGASNYEQYF. The chain links TRBV5-6 to TRBJ2-7, with D perhaps matching TRBD1 (6 bases). This CDR3 spans 15 amino acids. Trimming took 0 bases from V and 3 from J, leaving 13 bases between them. The germline V gene has CDR1 SGHDT and CDR2 YYEEEE.

This chain connects TRBV5-8 to TRBJ1-1; D is perhaps TRBD1 (6 bases). V lost 1 base, J lost 6 bases, and 13 bases lay in between. The CDR3 has 14 amino acids. Looked up from germline, CDR1 is SGHTS and CDR2 is YDEGEE. CDR3 protein: CASSLTGFRAEAFF. The CDR3 nucleotides are TGTGCCAGCAGCTTGACAGGGTTCAGAGCTGAAGCTTTCTTT.

This rearrangement joins TRBV3-1 (or the pseudogene TRBV3-2) to TRBJ1-5; no definite D call. Germline V lookup: CDR1 LGHDT, CDR2 YNNKEL (reference sequence). The V and J ends lost 2 bases and 6 bases respectively, with 14 bases between them. The length of the CDR3 is 15 residues. The CDR3 loop is CASSQRSAGSQPQHF. CDR3 DNA: TGTGCCAGCAGCCAACGATCAGCAGGATCTCAGCCCCAGCATTTT.

Only one count was recorded for this clone. The chain recombines TRBV3-1 (or the pseudogene TRBV3-2) with TRBJ1-1; no clear D. This CDR3 contains 12 residues. The germline V and J ends were trimmed by 4 bases and 8 bases, with 11 bases remaining between them. Germline V gene lookup returns CDR1 LGHDT and CDR2 YNNKEL (reference sequence). CDR3 in amino acids: CASSLGRGEAFF. The DNA for the CDR3 is TGTGCCAGCAGCCTAGGACGCGGGGAAGCTTTCTTT.

This chain joins TRBV6-5 and TRBJ2-4; D uncertain. Germline-derived CDR1 and CDR2 are MNHEY and SVGAGI. V lost 7 bases, J lost 1 base, and 11 bases lay in between. The CDR3 has 14 amino acids. The CDR3, as DNA: TGTGCCAGCAAGAGTACGCTGGCCAAAAACATTCAGTACTTC. Translated, it gives CASKSTLAKNIQYF.

The CDR3 loop reads CASSVDWADYGYTF. The CDR3 DNA reads TGTGCCAGCAGCGTAGATTGGGCAGACTATGGCTACACCTTC. V gene TRBV9 combines with J gene TRBJ1-2; D gene ambiguous. CDR1 and CDR2 from the germline V gene are SGDLS and YYNGEE. Trimming cost V 0 bases and J 3 bases, with 9 bases left between them. The length of the CDR3 is 14 residues. Complete variable domain (other parts from reference TRBV9 and TRBJ1-2): DSGVTQTPKHLITATGQRVTLRCSPRSGDLSVYWYQQSLDQGLQFLIQYYNGEERAKGNILERFSAQQFPDLHSELNLSSLELGDSALYFCASSVDWADYGYTFGSGTRLTVV.

V and J are TRBV5-1 and TRBJ2-2; 9 nucleotides agree with TRBD2. This CDR3 is 16 amino acids long. Trimming cost V 3 bases and J 5 bases; bases outside gene matches: 8. CDR1 is SGHRS, CDR2 YFSETQ, per germline. The CDR3 coding sequence is TGCGCCAGCAGCTGGCAGAGTAGCGGGAGTACCGGGGAGCTGTTTTTT. It specifies CASSWQSSGSTGELFF.

The chain has TRBV6-4 and TRBJ2-1, with a tentative D call TRBD2 (5 bases). CDR1 and CDR2 (germline): MRHNA, SNTAGT. V lost 2 bases, J lost 8 bases, and 13 bases lay in between. The CDR3 loop spans 14 amino acids. CDR3 coding DNA: TGTGCCAGCAGTGACCCGCTCATCGGGGATGAGCAGTTCTTC. This sequence encodes CASSDPLIGDEQFF.

The chain uses TRBV12-1 and TRBJ2-3; TRBD2 is the table's D call, not checked against the DNA. TRBV12-1 is flagged as a pseudogene. The CDR3 consists of 20 residues. As DNA, the CDR3 is TGTGCCAGCAGCTTGGGTCGGACTAGCGGGGGAGGGATTATCACAGATACGCAGTATTTT. Translating it yields CASSLGRTSGGGIITDTQYF.

This clone was counted a single time. The V call is TRBV5-1, the J call TRBJ2-3; a possible D gene is TRBD1 (6 bases). The CDR3 runs to 14 residues. The V end lost 0 bases, the J end lost 4 bases, and 9 bases lay between the germline ends. In germline, CDR1 is SGHRS, CDR2 YFSETQ. The CDR3 coding sequence is TGCGCCAGCAGCTTGGGACAGGATTCAGATACGCAGTATTTT. This codes for CASSLGQDSDTQYF.

The gene calls are TRBV7-3 and TRBJ2-2; 10 bases fit TRBD2. Germline CDR1 and CDR2: SGHTA and FQGTGA. Trimming cost V 5 bases and J 5 bases; bases outside gene matches: 8. The CDR3 is 16 amino acids. The CDR3 nucleotides are TGTGCCAGCAGCCACCCTGCTAGCGGGAGAACCGGGGAGCTGTTTTTT. Protein: CASSHPASGRTGELFF.

Worth noting for this clone: This specimen includes other DNA sequences encoding the same CDR3. V is TRBV28 and J is TRBJ1-2; TRBD1 is a possible D gene (6 bases). The CDR3 has 12 residues. Trimming left V 2 bases short and J 8 bases short, with 9 bases between. Germline V gene sequence: CDR1 MDHEN, CDR2 SYDVKM. DNA for the CDR3: TGTGCCAGCAGTTTACGCACAGGGGGCTACACCTTC. This encodes CASSLRTGGYTF.

The CDR3 reads CASSSLTGQGAVGYTF. The CDR3 region has the DNA TGCGCCAGCAGTTCCCTTACTGGACAGGGGGCGGTAGGCTACACCTTC. The chain employs TRBV10-2 and TRBJ1-2, with 11 bases matching TRBD1. This CDR3 is 16 amino acids long. Germline V gene sequence: CDR1 WSHSY, CDR2 SAAADI. J lost 8 bases, V lost 5 bases, and 13 bases had no gene match.

The chain employs TRBV12-3 or TRBV12-4 and TRBJ2-1; D unresolved. Trimming took 4 bases from V and 7 from J, leaving 11 bases between them. This CDR3 spans 13 amino acids. CDR3 sequence reads: CASSSQSRNEQFF. The CDR3, as DNA: TGTGCCAGCAGTTCCCAAAGCCGTAATGAGCAGTTCTTC.

In this sample, this clone turned up a few times. The gene calls are TRBV5-1 and TRBJ2-7; tentative D call: TRBD1 (6 bases). The CDR3 is 15 amino acids. V shed 4 bases and J shed 0 bases, with 14 bases lying between them. The germline V gene has CDR1 SGHRS and CDR2 YFSETQ. Here the CDR3 reads CASSETGPNSYEQYF. DNA of the CDR3: TGCGCCAGCAGCGAGACAGGACCCAACTCCTACGAGCAGTACTTC.

This clone appeared a few times. This rearrangement joins TRBV5-1 to TRBJ2-5; TRBD1 might be the D (5 bases). Per the germline V gene, CDR1 is SGHRS and CDR2 is YFSETQ. V lost 0 bases and J lost 5, with 8 bases in between. The CDR3 runs to 13 residues. The CDR3: CASSLVGAETQYF. The CDR3 DNA reads as TGCGCCAGCAGCTTGGTTGGGGCGGAGACCCAGTACTTC. Complete variable domain (other parts from reference TRBV5-1 and TRBJ2-5): KAGVTQTPRYLIKTRGQQVTLSCSPISGHRSVSWYQQTPGQGLQFLFEYFSETQRNKGNFPGRFSGRQFSNSRSEMNVSTLELGDSALYLCASSLVGAETQYFGPGTRLLVL.

The chain combines TRBV9 with TRBJ1-1; tentative D call: TRBD1 (5 bases). Germline V gene data show CDR1 as SGDLS and CDR2 as YYNGEE. V was pared by 2 bases and J by 2 bases, with 10 bases between. This CDR3 has 14 residues. CDR3 protein: CASSVAGHNTEAFF. CDR3 nucleotides: TGTGCCAGCAGCGTGGCAGGGCATAACACTGAAGCTTTCTTT.

This clone was picked up one time. V usage is TRBV15 and J usage is TRBJ1-2; no clear D gene. This CDR3 spans 15 amino acids. Germline V CDR1 and CDR2: LNHNV, YYDKDF (reference sequence). The ends were cut back, 0 bases at V and 8 bases at J, with 16 bases in the middle. This CDR3 is CATSRELAGREGYTF. The CDR3 DNA is TGTGCCACCAGCAGAGAATTGGCTGGGCGGGAGGGCTACACCTTC.

The chain recombines TRBV15 with TRBJ2-4; TRBD1 aligns across 7 bases. This CDR3 comprises 15 residues. Germline CDR1 is LNHNV and CDR2 is YYDKDF (reference sequence). V shed 2 bases and J 4 bases; nucleotides not matched to a gene: 5. The CDR3 reads CATSRPGTEKNIQYF. The CDR3 nucleotides read TGTGCCACCAGCAGACCCGGGACAGAGAAAAACATTCAGTACTTC.

V gene TRBV5-1 combines with J gene TRBJ2-1; 13 positions agree with TRBD2. The CDR3 runs 14 residues. Germline CDR1 is SGHRS and CDR2 is YFSETQ. V dropped 7 bases and J dropped 6; count of bases not matched to a gene: 4. The CDR3 loop is CASRTSGSVNEQFF. The DNA of the CDR3 is TGCGCCAGCCGGACTAGCGGGAGCGTCAATGAGCAGTTCTTC.

This clone was observed once. The chain is built from TRBV27 and TRBJ1-1; D is ambiguous. V was pared by 6 bases and J by 2 bases, with 13 bases between. The germline CDR1 and CDR2 sequences are MNHEY and SMNVEV (reference sequence). The CDR3 is 14 amino acids. The CDR3 region is CASRTGNLNTEAFF. CDR3 coding DNA: TGTGCCAGCAGAACCGGGAACTTAAACACTGAAGCTTTCTTT.